Listed below are T cell receptor beta chains from one sample, sequenced in a study of CD8 T cells in Susac syndrome. A single record per CDR3 protein comes from TCRdb applying MiXCR to the immunoSEQ multiplex PCR reads. The sample gives about 140,000 distinct CDR3 sequences, about 94% of which show up once; around 0.08% is in the top ten. Sequenced input: CD4+ T cells from PBMCs. Receptors originate from a human donor with Susac syndrome. Each CDR3 is given with its conserved first and last residue. The D gene is left open where the match is weak. Size tells how often a clone was seen (once, few, many) or the class of an expanded clone, and some rows leave it out.

TRBD1 | - | TRBJ1-1 | TRBV9 | 13 | CASSVGDRTEAFF | TGTGCCAGCAGCGTAGGGGACAGAACTGAAGCTTTCTTT
- | - | TRBJ1-2 | TRBV5-1 | 13 | CASSLDRVYGYTF | TGCGCCAGCAGCTTGGACAGGGTCTATGGCTACACCTTC
- | - | TRBJ2-5 | TRBV2 | 13 | CASSIESQETQYF | TGTGCCAGCAGTATCGAATCCCAAGAGACCCAGTACTTC
- | - | TRBJ1-6 | TRBV5-1 | 12 | CASRGGSSPLHF | TGCGCCAGCAGGGGGGGGAGTTCACCCCTCCACTTT
- | - | TRBJ1-1 | TRBV3-1 | 15 | CASSHGGRSFTEAFF | TGTGCCAGCAGCCACGGCGGACGGAGTTTCACTGAAGCTTTCTTT
TRBD1 | - | TRBJ1-5 | TRBV20-1 | 14 | CSASPGQGNQPQHF | TGCAGTGCTAGCCCCGGACAGGGGAATCAGCCCCAGCATTTT
- | - | TRBJ1-3 | TRBV19 | 14 | CASRAAGSGNTIYF | TGTGCCAGTAGGGCGGCTGGCTCTGGAAACACCATATATTTT
TRBD1 | - | TRBJ2-7 | TRBV29-1 | 16 | CSVGQGLGGPSYEQYF | TGCAGCGTGGGACAGGGGCTAGGGGGCCCCTCCTACGAGCAGTACTTC
- | - | TRBJ2-5 | TRBV20-1 | 13 | CSAHTIGGETQYF | TGCAGTGCCCACACCATAGGGGGAGAGACCCAGTACTTC
- | once | TRBJ2-3 | TRBV20-1 | 15 | CSATQAGGITDTQYF | TGCAGTGCTACGCAGGCCGGGGGCATCACAGATACGCAGTATTTT
- | - | TRBJ1-1 | TRBV2 | 13 | CASRRDQNTEAFF | TGTGCCAGCAGGCGGGACCAGAACACTGAAGCTTTCTTT
- | - | TRBJ1-5 | TRBV21-1 | 16 | CASKDRERISNQPQHF | TGTGCCTCCAAGGACAGGGAACGTATTAGCAATCAGCCCCAGCATTTT
- | - | TRBJ2-5 | TRBV20-1 | 17 | CSARGGSGGRNQETQYF | TGCAGTGCTAGGGGGGGTTCTGGGGGGCGGAACCAAGAGACCCAGTACTTC
TRBD2 | once | TRBJ2-1 | TRBV12-3/TRBV12-4 | 14 | CASSIRLAYDEQFF | TGTGCCAGCAGTATAAGACTAGCTTACGATGAGCAGTTCTTC